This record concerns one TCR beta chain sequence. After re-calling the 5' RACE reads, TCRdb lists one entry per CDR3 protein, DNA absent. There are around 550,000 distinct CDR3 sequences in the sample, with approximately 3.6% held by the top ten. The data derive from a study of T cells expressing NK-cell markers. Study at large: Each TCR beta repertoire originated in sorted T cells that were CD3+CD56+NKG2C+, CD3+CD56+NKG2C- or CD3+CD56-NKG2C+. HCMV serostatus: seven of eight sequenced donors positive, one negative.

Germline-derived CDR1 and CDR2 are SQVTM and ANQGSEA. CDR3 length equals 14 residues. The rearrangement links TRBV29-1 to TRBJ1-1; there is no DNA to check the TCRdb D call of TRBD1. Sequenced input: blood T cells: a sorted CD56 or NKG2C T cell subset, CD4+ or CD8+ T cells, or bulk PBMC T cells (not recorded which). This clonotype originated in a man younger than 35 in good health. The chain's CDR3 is CSVKPGTVNTEAFF.